These T cell receptor beta chains were read from a single sample in a study of T cell changes during pregnancy in multiple sclerosis. The assay was immunoSEQ multiplex PCR, and TCRdb's table has in-frame clones only and misses some. The profile shows approximately 92,000 clones, approximately 93% of them singletons. Source: peripheral blood, taken after pregnancy. All receptors come from a female donor with multiple sclerosis, enrolled in a pregnancy study. The CDR3 runs from the conserved cysteine through the conserved F or W. The order of the fields is J gene, V gene, D gene, clone size, CDR3 DNA, CDR3 protein. The D gene is left open where the match is weak. Size is stated for part of the rows, as once, few or many counts, or as a class when the clone is expanded.

>TRBJ2-7|TRBV27|NA|NA
TGTGCCAGCAGTTTATTCCTCCCAGGGGGAGGCTACGAGCAGTACTTC
CASSLFLPGGGYEQYF
>TRBJ2-7|TRBV10-3|TRBD2|NA
TGTGCCATCAGTGGACTAGCGGCCAACTACGAGCAGTACTTC
CAISGLAANYEQYF
>TRBJ2-2|TRBV4-2|TRBD2|NA
TGTGCCAGCAGCTCGAAGACTAGCCCGAACACCGGGGAGCTGTTTTTT
CASSSKTSPNTGELFF
>TRBJ2-7|TRBV11-2|TRBD2|NA
TGTGCCAGCAGCTTACGGGGACTAGATGACTACGAGCAGTACTTC
CASSLRGLDDYEQYF
>TRBJ1-4|TRBV2|NA|once
TGTGCCAGCAGTGTGTCCCGGACAGTCGGGGAAAAACTGTTTTTT
CASSVSRTVGEKLFF
>TRBJ1-1|TRBV7-9|NA|NA
TGTGCCAGCAGCCACGGGACTTATCGGAACACTGAAGCTTTCTTT
CASSHGTYRNTEAFF
>TRBJ2-1|TRBV27|NA|NA
TGTGCCAGCAGTTTAACCCCGGGATGGGATGGATCCTACAATGAGCAGTTCTTC
CASSLTPGWDGSYNEQFF
>TRBJ2-5|TRBV7-9|TRBD1|NA
TGTGCCAGCAGCCCTTACTGGACAGGGCGTCAAGAGACCCAGTACTTC
CASSPYWTGRQETQYF
>TRBJ1-1|TRBV6-5|NA|NA
TGTGCCAGCAGTTACAACGGGTTTAGAAACACTGAAGCTTTCTTT
CASSYNGFRNTEAFF
>TRBJ2-7|TRBV5-1|NA|NA
TGCGCCAGCAGCAGAGGTGACAAGGGAGGCGAGCAGTACTTC
CASSRGDKGGEQYF
>TRBJ1-3|TRBV6-6|NA|NA
TGTGCCAGCAGTTTCACTACAGGGATAGGAAACACCATATATTTT
CASSFTTGIGNTIYF
>TRBJ2-7|TRBV6-1|TRBD2|NA
TGTGCCAGCCAAACTAGCGGGCGGACCTACGAGCAGTACTTC
CASQTSGRTYEQYF
>TRBJ2-6|TRBV28|NA|NA
TGTGCCAGCAGGAGGCGCTCTGGGGCCAACGTCCTGACTTTC
CASRRRSGANVLTF
>TRBJ2-2|TRBV19|TRBD2|NA
TGTGCCAGTAGTATCAGTACAAGCGGGGCGAACACCGGGGAGCTGTTTTTT
CASSISTSGANTGELFF
>TRBJ1-1|TRBV5-6|NA|NA
TGTGCCAGCAGCTTGCGGACACCGGAGAACACTGAAGCTTTCTTT
CASSLRTPENTEAFF
>TRBJ2-7|TRBV5-1|NA|NA
TGCGCCAGCAGCTTGGCCTCTTCCTACGAGCAGTACTTC
CASSLASSYEQYF
>TRBJ2-7|TRBV10-1|NA|NA
TGCGCCAGCAGTGAGAATCCAGGTGACGAAGAGCAGTACTTC
CASSENPGDEEQYF
>TRBJ1-2|TRBV6-1|NA|NA
TGTGCCAGCAGTGCATATCCTAACGGGTATGGCTACACCTTC
CASSAYPNGYGYTF
>TRBJ2-2|TRBV5-1|TRBD1|NA
TGCGCCAGCAGCTTGACCGGACAGGGGGCAACCGGGGAGCTGTTTTTT
CASSLTGQGATGELFF
>TRBJ1-3|TRBV29-1|NA|once
TGCAGCGTTGAAGATCCGTCGATGGGGGGGAACACCATATATTTT
CSVEDPSMGGNTIYF
>TRBJ1-3|TRBV15|TRBD1|NA
TGTGCCACCAGCAAACTCCAGACAGGGGCCTCTGGAAACACCATATATTTT
CATSKLQTGASGNTIYF
>TRBJ1-1|TRBV19|TRBD1|NA
TGTGCCAGTACGTGGACAGGGACGAACACTGAAGCTTTCTTT
CASTWTGTNTEAFF
>TRBJ1-5|TRBV6-1|NA|NA
TGTGCCAGCAGTGGGTTACAGGTCCAGGGGAATCAGCCCCAGCATTTT
CASSGLQVQGNQPQHF
>TRBJ2-3|TRBV9|NA|once
TGTGCCAGCAGCGTAGGGACATTCAACACAGATACGCAGTATTTT
CASSVGTFNTDTQYF
>TRBJ1-2|TRBV5-1|NA|NA
TGCGCCAGCAGCTTGGACAGAGACTATGGCTACACCTTC
CASSLDRDYGYTF
>TRBJ2-6|TRBV27|NA|once
TGTGCCAGCAGTTTACGGAGCTCTGGGGCCAACGTCCTGACTTTC
CASSLRSSGANVLTF
>TRBJ2-7|TRBV27|NA|NA
TGTGCCAGCAGTTTATCCTTCTCCTACGAGCAGTACTTC
CASSLSFSYEQYF
>TRBJ1-4|TRBV10-1|NA|NA
TGCGCCAGGGGGGGGGCTCATGAAAAACTGTTTTTT
CARGGAHEKLFF
>TRBJ2-1|TRBV5-1|NA|NA
TGCGCCAGCAGCTGGTGGGAGACTGACAATGAGCAGTTCTTC
CASSWWETDNEQFF
>TRBJ2-1|TRBV6-4|TRBD2|NA
TGTGCCAGCGCCCCAACTAGCGGGAGAATAAATGAGCAGTTCTTC
CASAPTSGRINEQFF
>TRBJ1-2|TRBV14|NA|NA
TGTGCCAGCAGCCCATTACAGGGTCCCGTCTTGCATGGCTACACCTTC
CASSPLQGPVLHGYTF
>TRBJ1-1|TRBV19|TRBD1|NA
TGTGCCAGTAGGCCCCCGACAGGGGGCTCTACAGCTTTCTTT
CASRPPTGGSTAFF
>TRBJ2-1|TRBV11-2|TRBD1|NA
TGTGCCAGCAGCTCCCGGGACAGATACAATGAGCAGTTCTTC
CASSSRDRYNEQFF
>TRBJ2-3|TRBV5-4|TRBD2|NA
TGTGCCAGCAGCTTGAGAGTAGCGGGATCTGATACGCAGTATTTT
CASSLRVAGSDTQYF
>TRBJ2-7|TRBV5-6|TRBD2|NA
TGTGCCAGCAGCTTGATAGGCGGGGGAGGTTACGAGCAGTACTTC
CASSLIGGGGYEQYF
>TRBJ1-1|TRBV4-1|TRBD1|NA
TGCGCCAGCAGCCAAGATCCCCTTGAGACAGGGAGGACTGAAGCTTTCTTT
CASSQDPLETGRTEAFF
>TRBJ1-4|TRBV19|NA|NA
TGTGCCAGTAGTTTTTCCCCAGGAAGCGAAAAACTGTTTTTT
CASSFSPGSEKLFF
>TRBJ2-7|TRBV5-1|NA|NA
TGCGCCAGCAGCTTGGATCCGGGGGGACACAACGAGCAGTACTTC
CASSLDPGGHNEQYF
>TRBJ2-1|TRBV27|TRBD2|NA
TGTGCCAGCAGGGCCCGGGGGGAGGAGTTCTTC
CASRARGEEFF
>TRBJ2-1|TRBV5-1|TRBD2|NA
TGCGCCAGCAGCACAGGACTAGCTTGGCCCTACAATGAGCAGTTCTTC
CASSTGLAWPYNEQFF
>TRBJ2-3|TRBV2|TRBD1|NA
TGTGCCAGCAGTGAAGCCCCAGGGGGCGCGACAGATACGCAGTATTTT
CASSEAPGGATDTQYF
>TRBJ2-7|TRBV7-9|TRBD1|NA
TGTGCCAGCAGCCTGATCCCGGGACAGGGGGCAGGGGAGCAGTACTTC
CASSLIPGQGAGEQYF
>TRBJ2-1|TRBV9|TRBD2|NA
TGTGCCAGCAGCCCCCGACTAGCGGGAGGAAGTAATGAGCAGTTCTTC
CASSPRLAGGSNEQFF
>TRBJ2-1|TRBV7-2|NA|NA
TGTGCCAGCAGCTTAGGTTACCAGTCCAATGAGCAGTTCTTC
CASSLGYQSNEQFF
>TRBJ2-2|TRBV4-2|TRBD2|NA
TGTGCCAGCAGCCGGCGGAACCTAGTGCGGGAGAAAATCGGGGACACCGGGGAGCTGTTTTTT
CASSRRNLVREKIGDTGELFF
>TRBJ2-1|TRBV14|NA|NA
TGTGCCAGCAGCCAAGTAGTTAACTCCGTGAATGAGCAGTTCTTC
CASSQVVNSVNEQFF
>TRBJ2-3|TRBV7-2|NA|once
TGTGCCAGCAGCCCAAGGGGCCGTACGCAGTATTTT
CASSPRGRTQYF
>TRBJ2-7|TRBV19|TRBD2|NA
TGTGCCAGTAGTCCTAGCGGGACTTCCTACGAGCAGTACTTC
CASSPSGTSYEQYF